This T cell receptor (beta chain) was found in a study of technical replicates of blood from several donors (dated by TCRdb to about 2017). At the junction V is shortened by 5 bases and J by 10 bases, with 18 bases in between. Taken from the germline V gene (reference sequence), the CDR1 and CDR2 loops are MNHEY and SMNVEV. Its CDR3 holds 15 amino acids, cysteine through phenylalanine. CDR3 DNA is the only sequence kept; it has 45 bases, read in frame from the first base. Library generation was performed with the immunoSEQ multiplex PCR assay. Entries here come from immuneACCESS through TCRdb and include only in-frame sequences with V and J called. Some clones fail to appear in such tables; in the studies checked, an unresolved V gene covers under half of the shortfall, and the cause of the remainder is unknown. The sample yields around 79,000 clones; roughly nine tenths were counted once. The ten largest clones add up to just under 0.25% of the sample.

Of note for this clone: Its antigen is currently not known. Base qualities were left out, and no much larger clone turns up one base away.

The chain links TRBV27 with TRBJ1-6, with no confident D gene call. The sequence was collected from a human donor in good health. The sequenced sample was T cells isolated from PBMCs. The DNA sequence is TGTGCCAGCAGTCGCCTAGACCCGGTGAGGTCACCCCTCCACTTT. It translates as CASSRLDPVRSPLHF.